This is a list of T cell receptor beta chains from one sample in a study of CD8+ T cells in alopecia areata. Libraries were prepared by immunoSEQ multiplex PCR; TCRdb keeps only in-frame clonotypes and omits some of them. The sample includes just over 150,000 clones, 50% to 65% of them seen just once. The source material was CD8+ T cells sorted from blood, sampled at week 0. The receptors originated from a human donor with alopecia areata. The CDR3 runs from the conserved cysteine through the conserved F or W. A D gene is named only where the DNA matches it firmly. The size of a clone is reported for some rows only, either as once, few or many, or as a class for expanded clones.

J gene | V gene | clone size | D gene | CDR3 protein | CDR3 DNA
TRBJ2-7 | TRBV7-8 | once | - | CASSQPTTGLDEQYF | TGTGCCAGCAGTCAACCAACAACAGGGTTGGACGAGCAGTACTTC
TRBJ2-7 | TRBV29-1 | - | - | CSVAWGSGNEQYF | TGCAGCGTTGCTTGGGGTTCCGGGAACGAGCAGTACTTC
TRBJ2-3 | TRBV10-3 | few | TRBD2 | CAISVERGVADTQYF | TGTGCCATCAGTGTCGAGCGGGGGGTGGCAGATACGCAGTATTTT
TRBJ2-7 | TRBV4-1 | once | - | CASSQVSLNAYEQYF | TGCGCCAGCAGCCAAGTTTCCCTGAACGCCTACGAGCAGTACTTC
TRBJ2-3 | TRBV6-5 | - | - | CASSYSRLDTQYF | TGTGCCAGCAGTTACTCGAGGTTAGATACGCAGTATTTT
TRBJ2-6 | TRBV27 | - | TRBD1 | CASSGGQGAGANVLTF | TGTGCCAGCAGTGGGGGACAGGGAGCTGGGGCCAACGTCCTGACTTTC
TRBJ2-1 | TRBV7-9 | - | TRBD1 | CASRRGTEYNEQFF | TGTGCCAGCAGGAGGGGGACAGAATACAATGAGCAGTTCTTC
TRBJ1-3 | TRBV13 | - | - | CASSLGGRPYF | TGTGCCAGCAGCTTAGGCGGACGCCCCTATTTT
TRBJ1-2 | TRBV29-1 | - | TRBD1 | CSVKDRSGNYGYTF | TGCAGCGTTAAGGACAGGTCCGGGAACTATGGCTACACCTTC
TRBJ1-1 | TRBV29-1 | few | - | CSVAGDGNTEAFF | TGCAGCGTCGCCGGGGACGGGAACACTGAAGCTTTCTTT
TRBJ1-5 | TRBV4-2 | - | - | CASSQELYSNQPQHF | TGTGCCAGCAGCCAAGAACTGTATAGCAATCAGCCCCAGCATTTT
TRBJ2-1 | TRBV4-3 | - | - | CASSQDFQGGRNEQFF | TGCGCCAGCAGCCAAGATTTCCAGGGGGGAAGGAATGAGCAGTTCTTC
TRBJ2-3 | TRBV5-4 | - | TRBD2 | CASSRELAGGRDTQYF | TGTGCCAGCAGCCGCGAACTAGCGGGGGGGCGAGATACGCAGTATTTT
TRBJ2-5 | TRBV15 | - | - | CATSRDGRETQYF | TGTGCCACCAGCAGAGACGGTCGAGAGACCCAGTACTTC
TRBJ2-7 | TRBV7-2 | - | - | CATKTDLTTYEQYF | TGTGCCACCAAAACAGATCTGACTACATACGAGCAGTACTTC
TRBJ1-5 | TRBV27 | many | TRBD1 | CASSLVPGGSQPQHF | TGTGCCAGCAGTTTAGTCCCAGGGGGGAGTCAGCCCCAGCATTTT
TRBJ1-3 | TRBV7-2 | few | - | CASSLGVGEGFGNTIYF | TGTGCCAGCAGCTTAGGGGTAGGGGAAGGTTTTGGAAACACCATATATTTT
TRBJ1-2 | TRBV6-1 | - | - | CACGGRVYGYTF | TGTGCCTGTGGCGGAAGAGTATATGGCTACACCTTC
TRBJ2-7 | TRBV29-1 | few | TRBD1 | CSVFDRESYEQYF | TGCAGCGTGTTTGACAGGGAATCCTACGAGCAGTACTTC
TRBJ1-1 | TRBV7-8 | - | - | CASSSLMNTEAFF | TGTGCCAGCAGCTCTCTAATGAACACTGAAGCTTTCTTT
TRBJ2-7 | TRBV27 | few | - | CAVGGPGYEQYF | TGCGCCGTCGGGGGGCCTGGGTACGAGCAGTACTTC
TRBJ2-1 | TRBV6-6 | - | - | CASAPEAGRGYNEQFF | TGTGCCAGCGCCCCTGAGGCAGGCCGTGGCTACAATGAGCAGTTCTTC
TRBJ2-5 | TRBV7-6 | - | - | CASSLRGAPEETQYF | TGTGCCAGCAGCTTAAGAGGTGCTCCAGAAGAGACCCAGTACTTC
TRBJ1-1 | TRBV29-1 | medium-sized | - | CSVNRNTEAFF | TGCAGCGTCAACCGGAACACTGAAGCTTTCTTT
TRBJ2-3 | TRBV15 | - | TRBD2 | CATSREGPSGDRTDTQYF | TGTGCCACCAGCAGAGAGGGGCCTAGCGGGGATCGCACAGATACGCAGTATTTT
TRBJ1-1 | TRBV30 | once | - | CAWSVGTGGTEAFF | TGTGCCTGGAGTGTTGGGACGGGGGGGACTGAAGCTTTCTTT
TRBJ2-7 | TRBV11-2 | - | - | CASSLKASYEQYF | TGTGCCAGCAGCTTAAAGGCCTCCTACGAGCAGTACTTC
TRBJ2-2 | TRBV2 | - | - | CASSEAEGTGELFF | TGTGCCAGCAGTGAAGCCGAGGGGACCGGGGAGCTGTTTTTT
TRBJ2-3 | TRBV14 | few | TRBD1 | CASSPGDRGLFTDTQYF | TGTGCCAGCAGCCCGGGGGACAGGGGACTTTTCACAGATACGCAGTATTTT
TRBJ2-1 | TRBV12-5 | - | TRBD2 | CASGLPSLAGPRNEQFF | TGTGCTAGTGGTTTGCCCTCACTAGCGGGGCCGAGGAATGAGCAGTTCTTC
TRBJ1-4 | TRBV29-1 | - | - | CSANTEWGLGDEKLFF | TGCAGCGCTAACACTGAATGGGGCCTAGGGGATGAAAAACTGTTTTTT
TRBJ2-6 | TRBV29-1 | - | TRBD1 | CSVVGTGESSGANVLTF | TGCAGCGTTGTAGGCACAGGGGAAAGTTCTGGGGCCAACGTCCTGACTTTC
TRBJ2-2 | TRBV30 | - | - | CAWSPSSANTGELFF | TGTGCCTGGAGTCCCTCATCGGCGAACACCGGGGAGCTGTTTTTT
TRBJ2-2 | TRBV29-1 | - | - | CSVQGVGETGELFF | TGCAGCGTGCAAGGGGTTGGCGAGACCGGGGAGCTGTTTTTT
TRBJ2-2 | TRBV10-3 | few | - | CASRTEATGELFF | TGTGCCAGCCGGACGGAGGCCACCGGGGAGCTGTTTTTT
TRBJ2-3 | TRBV10-3 | few | TRBD1 | CAIGGTGGPDTQYF | TGTGCCATCGGCGGGACAGGCGGTCCAGATACGCAGTATTTT